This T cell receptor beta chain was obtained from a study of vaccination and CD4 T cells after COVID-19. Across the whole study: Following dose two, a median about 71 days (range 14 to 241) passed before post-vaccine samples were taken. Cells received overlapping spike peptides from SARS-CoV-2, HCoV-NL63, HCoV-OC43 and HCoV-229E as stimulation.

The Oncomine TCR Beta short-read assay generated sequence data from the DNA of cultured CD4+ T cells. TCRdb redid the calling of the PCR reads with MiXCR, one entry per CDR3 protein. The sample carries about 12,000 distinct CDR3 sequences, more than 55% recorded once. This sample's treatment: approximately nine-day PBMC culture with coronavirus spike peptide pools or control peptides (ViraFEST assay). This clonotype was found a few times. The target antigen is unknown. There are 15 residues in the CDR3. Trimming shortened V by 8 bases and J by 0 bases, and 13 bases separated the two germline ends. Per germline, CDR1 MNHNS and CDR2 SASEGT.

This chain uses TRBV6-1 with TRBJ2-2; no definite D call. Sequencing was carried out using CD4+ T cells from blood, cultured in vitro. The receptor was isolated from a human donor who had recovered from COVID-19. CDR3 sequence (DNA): TGTGCCAGCTCCCCTATGGGGACGAACACCGGGGAGCTGTTTTTT. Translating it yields CASSPMGTNTGELFF.